The 24 T cell receptor beta chains below were found in one sample sequenced in a study of blood T cell repertoires in COVID-19. This table comes from immunoSEQ multiplex PCR, and its TCRdb copy is limited to in-frame clones, with some not included. The table lists some 190,000 clones, 85% to 90% of them singletons. The sample consisted of peripheral blood. The receptors were gathered from a human donor in a cohort sampled during active COVID-19.

The V gene is TRBV9, the J gene TRBJ1-2, with unresolved D. Trimming stripped 0 bases from V and 4 bases from J, with 13 bases between. The CDR3 contains 15 residues. Per germline, CDR1 SGDLS and CDR2 YYNGEE. The chain's CDR3 is CASSVGLTESYGYTF. CDR3 nucleotides: TGTGCCAGCAGCGTAGGGTTAACAGAGAGCTATGGCTACACCTTC.

The gene calls are TRBV6-5 and TRBJ2-5; perhaps TRBD2 as D (5 bases). V was pared by 0 bases and J by 5 bases, with 13 bases between. CDR3 length equals 15 residues. CDR1 and CDR2 (germline): MNHEY, SVGAGI. The CDR3 reads CASSYSWSSRETQYF. CDR3 DNA: TGTGCCAGCAGTTACTCGTGGTCTAGCCGGGAGACCCAGTACTTC.

Details on this clone: The same CDR3 arises from other DNA sequences in this sample as well. The chain joins TRBV11-2 to TRBJ2-7; 10 bases fit TRBD2. This CDR3 contains 16 residues. Trimming at V came to 0 bases and at J to 0 bases, leaving 2 bases not matched to a gene. Germline V CDR1 and CDR2: SGHAT, FQNNGV. The CDR3 region is CASSLDPSGSSYEQYF. CDR3 nucleotide sequence: TGTGCCAGCAGCTTAGATCCTAGCGGGAGCTCCTACGAGCAGTACTTC.

The chain couples TRBV4-2 to TRBJ1-4; TRBD1 aligns across 10 bases. Per the germline V gene, CDR1 is LGHNA and CDR2 is YNFKEQ. The CDR3 length is 19 residues. After removal of 0 bases from V and 0 bases from J, the junction contained 7 bases not matched to a gene. In DNA form, the CDR3 reads TGTGCCAGCAGCCAAGATTGGGGACAGGGGTTAACAACTAATGAAAAACTGTTTTTT. It encodes CASSQDWGQGLTTNEKLFF.

This chain links TRBV5-1 with TRBJ2-1; 11 bases map to TRBD2. CDR3 length: 15 residues. From germline, CDR1 is SGHRS and CDR2 YFSETQ. V shed 4 bases, J shed 4 bases, and the junction held 4 bases outside the gene matches. The CDR3 here is CASSHSGGAYNEQFF. Written as DNA, the CDR3 is TGCGCCAGCAGCCATAGCGGGGGGGCATACAATGAGCAGTTCTTC.

CDR3 residues: CASSLALSSYNEQFF. CDR3 sequence (DNA): TGTGCCAGCAGCTTGGCATTGAGCTCCTACAATGAGCAGTTCTTC. The rearrangement joins TRBV5-8 to TRBJ2-1, with unresolved D. The V and J ends lost 0 bases and 0 bases respectively, with 7 bases between them. This CDR3 contains 15 residues. Germline V gene lookup returns CDR1 SGHTS and CDR2 YDEGEE.

This clone was seen a handful of times. The gene calls are TRBV4-1 and TRBJ2-3; a weak D match, TRBD1 (5 bases). Germline V CDR1 and CDR2: MGHRA, YSYEKL. Trimming shortened V by 1 base and J by 2 bases, and 13 bases separated the two germline ends. The CDR3 is made up of 16 amino acids. The CDR3 sequence is CASSQVPSGITDTQYF. The CDR3 bases are TGCGCCAGCAGCCAAGTACCATCAGGGATCACAGATACGCAGTATTTT.

This chain joins TRBV19 and TRBJ2-1, with 9 bases matching TRBD2. Trimming at V came to 4 bases and at J to 7 bases, leaving 8 bases not matched to a gene. CDR3 length: 15 residues. Germline V CDR1 and CDR2: LNHDA, SQIVND (reference sequence). For the CDR3, the DNA is TGTGCCAGTAGTACCGGGACTAGCCGCCAGAATGAGCAGTTCTTC. Protein: CASSTGTSRQNEQFF.

The rearrangement joins TRBV15 to TRBJ2-7, with TRBD2 matching over 7 bases. The trim removed 3 bases at V and 6 bases at J, leaving 14 bases unmatched. This CDR3 spans 16 amino acids. Germline assignment: CDR1 LNHNV and CDR2 YYDKDF (reference sequence). CDR3 protein: CATSRERDSLPREQYF. The CDR3 nucleotides are TGTGCCACCAGCAGGGAGCGGGACTCCCTCCCTCGCGAGCAGTACTTC.

The genes are TRBV7-9 and TRBJ2-7, with 9 positions matching TRBD2. CDR1 is SEHNR, CDR2 FQNEAQ, per germline (reference sequence). The V gene end was trimmed by 0 bases and the J gene end by 5 bases; junction bases not matched to a gene: 5. This CDR3 is 15 amino acids long. The CDR3 spells CASSLAGGGAHEQYF. CDR3 DNA sequence: TGTGCCAGCAGCTTAGCGGGCGGGGGGGCCCACGAGCAGTACTTC.

The genes are TRBV9 and TRBJ2-1; TRBD2 matches at 14 bases. There are 17 residues in the CDR3. The V segment lost 3 bases and the J segment 7 bases; nucleotides outside the gene matches: 9. CDR1 is SGDLS, CDR2 YYNGEE, per germline. This chain's CDR3 is CASSARLAGGASNEQFF. The CDR3 coding sequence is TGTGCCAGCAGCGCCCGACTAGCGGGGGGGGCTAGTAATGAGCAGTTCTTC.

This rearrangement joins TRBV29-1 to TRBJ2-1; tentatively, D is TRBD1 (6 bases). Germline-derived CDR1 and CDR2 are SQVTM and ANQGSEA. V was pared by 8 bases and J by 4 bases, with 12 bases between. The CDR3 sequence is 12 residues long. CDR3 coding DNA: TGCAGCTCCGGGACAAATTACAATGAGCAGTTCTTC. This translates into CSSGTNYNEQFF.

The chain has TRBV10-2 and TRBJ2-2; D unresolved. V was pared by 4 bases and J by 2 bases, with 5 bases between. Germline V gene lookup returns CDR1 WSHSY and CDR2 SAAADI. The CDR3 totals 13 residues. Written as DNA, the CDR3 is TGCGCCAGCAGTGGCGGCAACACCGGGGAGCTGTTTTTT. Its protein product is CASSGGNTGELFF.

The V call is TRBV7-2, the J call TRBJ2-3, with 8 bases fitting TRBD2. CDR1 and CDR2 (germline): SGHTA, FQGNSA. The CDR3 extends over 15 amino acids. Trimming at V came to 5 bases and at J to 4 bases, leaving 8 bases not matched to a gene. CDR3 nucleotide sequence: TGTGCCAGCAGCGAGGGACTAGGGGTCGCAGATACGCAGTATTTT. Amino acid sequence: CASSEGLGVADTQYF.

CDR3 sequence: CASSRPMGGGAGTGELFF. The DNA for the CDR3 is TGTGCCAGCAGCCGGCCCATGGGCGGGGGGGCCGGCACCGGGGAGCTGTTTTTT. The chain combines TRBV3-1 (or the pseudogene TRBV3-2) with TRBJ2-2; the match to TRBD2 covers 9 bases. The CDR3 is 18 amino acids. The ends lost 4 bases at V and 4 bases at J; junction bases unmatched: 13. In germline, CDR1 is LGHDT, CDR2 YNNKEL (reference sequence).

The chain joins TRBV7-2 to TRBJ1-1; TRBD1 matches 9 bases. The CDR3 length is 14 residues. From germline, CDR1 is SGHTA and CDR2 FQGNSA. V dropped 1 base and J dropped 4; count of bases not matched to a gene: 1. CDR3 amino acids: CASSLGGQGTEAFF. As DNA, the CDR3 is TGTGCCAGCAGCTTAGGGGGACAGGGCACTGAAGCTTTCTTT.

V usage is TRBV11-2 and J usage is TRBJ2-7; 8 positions match TRBD2. This CDR3 region has 15 residues. CDR1 and CDR2 from the germline V gene are SGHAT and FQNNGV. V gave up 1 base and J gave up 2 bases; unmatched junction bases: 4. The CDR3 region has the DNA TGTGCCAGCAGCTTAGCGGGGGGGGTCCCCTACGAGCAGTACTTC. As protein: CASSLAGGVPYEQYF. Full variable domain (remainder filled in from reference TRBV11-2 and TRBJ2-7): EAGVAQSPRYKIIEKRQSVAFWCNPISGHATLYWYQQILGQGPKLLIQFQNNGVVDDSQLPKDRFSAERLKGVDSTLKIQPAKLEDSAVYLCASSLAGGVPYEQYFGPGTRLTVT.

The chain uses TRBV4-3 and TRBJ2-7; D might be TRBD1 (5 bases). CDR1 and CDR2 from the germline V gene are LGHNA and YSLEER. The CDR3 has 13 amino acids. The germline V and J ends were trimmed by 0 bases and 2 bases, with 5 bases remaining between them. The CDR3 nucleotides are TGCGCCAGCAGCCAAGACAGGGCCTACGAGCAGTACTTC. Protein sequence: CASSQDRAYEQYF.

The chain couples TRBV3-1 (or the pseudogene TRBV3-2) to TRBJ1-2, with a weak D call TRBD1 (6 bases). The germline CDR1 and CDR2 sequences are LGHDT and YNNKEL (reference sequence). V shed 4 bases and J shed 3 bases, with 15 bases lying between them. This CDR3 has 15 amino acids. This CDR3 is CASSPNTGSYYGYTF. CDR3 coding DNA: TGTGCCAGCAGCCCGAACACAGGGAGCTACTATGGCTACACCTTC.

The CDR3 protein is CASSTGTGTYTGELFF. In DNA form, the CDR3 reads TGTGCCAGCAGCACCGGGACAGGAACTTACACCGGGGAGCTGTTTTTT. The rearrangement joins TRBV7-8 to TRBJ2-2; TRBD1 matches at 8 bases. Germline CDR1 reads SGHVS; CDR2 reads FQNEAQ. The CDR3 extends over 16 amino acids. The J segment lost 3 bases and the V segment lost 5 bases, leaving 8 bases of the junction unmatched.

V is TRBV6-5 and J is TRBJ1-5; 10 bases fit TRBD1. The CDR3 covers 15 residues. Germline CDR1 is MNHEY and CDR2 is SVGAGI. Trimming removed 6 bases from V and 2 bases from J; junction bases left unmatched: 4. CDR3 in amino acids: CASRPGTGGNQPQHF. The CDR3 coding sequence is TGTGCCAGCAGGCCCGGGACAGGGGGCAATCAGCCCCAGCATTTT.

The chain couples TRBV14 to TRBJ1-1; D is unclear. Trimming left V 1 base short and J 6 bases short, with 12 bases between. CDR3 size: 14 residues. Germline-derived CDR1 and CDR2 are SGHDN and FVKESK. DNA of the CDR3: TGTGCCAGCAGCCAAGTCGCACTTCGGGCTGAAGCTTTCTTT. Translating it yields CASSQVALRAEAFF.

DNA for the CDR3: TGTGCCAGCAGCTTAGAAGTTCTCAGGGGGCTCGAGCAGTACTTC. Translation gives CASSLEVLRGLEQYF. The chain combines TRBV11-2 with TRBJ2-7; 8 bases map to TRBD1. Germline V gene data show CDR1 as SGHAT and CDR2 as FQNNGV. The CDR3 is made up of 15 amino acids. Trimming took 0 bases from V and 6 from J; bases not matched to a gene: 7.

The chain carries TRBV30 and TRBJ1-2, with 10 positions matching TRBD1. The J segment lost 3 bases and the V segment lost 7 bases, leaving 5 bases of the junction unmatched. Germline V lookup: CDR1 GTSNPN, CDR2 SVGIG (reference sequence). The CDR3 sequence is 13 residues long. The CDR3 sequence: CASRGQGDYGYTF. The CDR3 bases are TGTGCCTCCCGCGGACAGGGGGACTATGGCTACACCTTC. Complete variable domain (other parts from reference TRBV30 and TRBJ1-2): SQTIHQWPATLVQPVGSPLSLECTVEGTSNPNLYWYRQAAGRGLQLLFYSVGIGQISSEVPQNLSASRPQDRQFILSSKKLLLSDSGFYLCASRGQGDYGYTFGSGTRLTVV.